This T cell receptor (beta chain) was observed in a study of blood T cell repertoires in COVID-19. The wider study: Samples came from the United States, Italy and Spain, spanning acute and convalescent COVID-19. PBMCs, B-cell-depleted T cells, or T cells provided the cDNA or gDNA that made up the material.

Germline CDR1 is MNHEY and CDR2 is SVGAGI. V dropped 4 bases and J dropped 13; count of bases not matched to a gene: 9. The CDR3 totals 13 residues. This clone was counted a single time. Authors' methods: Reference gene primer amplification gave estimated nucleated cell counts. Profiling relied on immunoSEQ multiplex PCR, and the TCRdb table lists in-frame clones only, not all of them. The V and J calls and clone size are taken from that table; D and trimming were inferred from the DNA. This table has approximately 90,000 clones, approximately 80% appearing once. The sample taken for sequencing was peripheral blood. The source of this sequence is a woman of 80 years or more with active or convalescent COVID-19. V gene TRBV6-5 combines with J gene TRBJ2-7, with 11 bases lining up with TRBD2. The CDR3 nucleotides are TGTGCCAGCAGTTCCCCGGGACTAGCGGAGAAATACTTC. Encoded protein: CASSSPGLAEKYF.